This T cell receptor (beta chain) was obtained from a study of T cell responses to AZD1222 COVID-19 vaccine. Trimming cost V 2 bases and J 4 bases; bases outside gene matches: 9. The germline CDR1 and CDR2 sequences are GTSNPN and SVGIG (reference sequence). The CDR3 sequence is 15 residues long. Profiled with immunoSEQ multiplex PCR; TCRdb holds only in-frame clones, not every one. This table holds 130,000 or so clones, about 94% found once. The receptor comes from an adult in good health. The chain employs TRBV30 and TRBJ2-7; 9 bases map to TRBD1. The sample here was peripheral blood, taken on day 0 of AZD1222 vaccination. The DNA for the CDR3 is TGTGCCTGGAGTTCTGGGACAGGGTCAAGGTACGAGCAGTACTTC. Protein product: CAWSSGTGSRYEQYF.